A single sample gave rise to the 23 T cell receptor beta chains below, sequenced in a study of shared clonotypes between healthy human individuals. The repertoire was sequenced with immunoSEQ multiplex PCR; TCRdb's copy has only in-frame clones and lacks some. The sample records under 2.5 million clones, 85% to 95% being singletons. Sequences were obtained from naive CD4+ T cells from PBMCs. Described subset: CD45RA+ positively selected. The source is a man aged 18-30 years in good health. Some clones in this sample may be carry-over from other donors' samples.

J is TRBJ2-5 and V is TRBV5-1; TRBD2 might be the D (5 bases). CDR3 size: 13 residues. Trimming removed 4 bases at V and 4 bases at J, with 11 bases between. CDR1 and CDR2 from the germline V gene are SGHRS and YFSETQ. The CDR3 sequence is CASSTTSGETQYF. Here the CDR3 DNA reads TGCGCCAGCAGCACCACTAGTGGAGAGACCCAGTACTTC.

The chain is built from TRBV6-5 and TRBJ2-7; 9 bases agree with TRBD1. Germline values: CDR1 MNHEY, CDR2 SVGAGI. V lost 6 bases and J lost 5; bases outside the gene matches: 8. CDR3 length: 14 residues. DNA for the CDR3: TGTGCCAGCAGACTGCGGACAGGGGAGAACGAGCAGTACTTC. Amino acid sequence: CASRLRTGENEQYF.

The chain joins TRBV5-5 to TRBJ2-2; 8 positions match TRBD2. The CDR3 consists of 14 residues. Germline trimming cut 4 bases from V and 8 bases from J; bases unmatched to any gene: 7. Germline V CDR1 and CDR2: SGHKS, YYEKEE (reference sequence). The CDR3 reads CASSVGLAGGELFF. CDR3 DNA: TGTGCCAGCAGCGTGGGGCTAGCGGGTGGGGAGCTGTTTTTT.

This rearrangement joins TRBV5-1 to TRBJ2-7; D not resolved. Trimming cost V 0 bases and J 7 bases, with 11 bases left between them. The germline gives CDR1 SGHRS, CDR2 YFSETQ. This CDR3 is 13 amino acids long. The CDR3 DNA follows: TGCGCCAGCAGCTTGGGTATGGGCCCAGAGCAGTACTTC. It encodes CASSLGMGPEQYF.

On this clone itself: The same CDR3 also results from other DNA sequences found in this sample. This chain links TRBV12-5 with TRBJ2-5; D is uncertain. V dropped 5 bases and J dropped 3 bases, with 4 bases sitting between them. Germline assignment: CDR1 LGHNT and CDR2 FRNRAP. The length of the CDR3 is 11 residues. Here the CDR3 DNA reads TGTGCTAGTGGTCTCGAAGAGACCCAGTACTTC. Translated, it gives CASGLEETQYF.

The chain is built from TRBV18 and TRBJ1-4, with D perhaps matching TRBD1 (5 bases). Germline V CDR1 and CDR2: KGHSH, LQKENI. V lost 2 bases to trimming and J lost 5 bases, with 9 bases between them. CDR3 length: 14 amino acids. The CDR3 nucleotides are TGTGCCAGCTCACCAAGGGACGGAAATGAAAAACTGTTTTTT. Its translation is CASSPRDGNEKLFF.

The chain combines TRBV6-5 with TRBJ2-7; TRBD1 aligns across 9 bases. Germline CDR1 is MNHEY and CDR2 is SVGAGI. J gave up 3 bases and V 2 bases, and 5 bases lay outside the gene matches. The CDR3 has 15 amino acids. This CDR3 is CASSYRGQGVYEQYF. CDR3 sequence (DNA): TGTGCCAGCAGTTACAGGGGACAGGGAGTCTACGAGCAGTACTTC.

CDR3 in amino acids: CATSRTRSGSLSYNEQFF. CDR3 DNA sequence: TGTGCCACCAGCAGGACCCGTAGCGGGAGTTTGTCCTACAATGAGCAGTTCTTC. The rearrangement uses TRBV15 and TRBJ2-1, with 9 bases aligning to TRBD2. CDR1 and CDR2 (germline): LNHNV, YYDKDF (reference sequence). The CDR3 consists of 18 residues. Unmatched junction bases numbered 10, after V lost 3 bases and J lost 1 base.

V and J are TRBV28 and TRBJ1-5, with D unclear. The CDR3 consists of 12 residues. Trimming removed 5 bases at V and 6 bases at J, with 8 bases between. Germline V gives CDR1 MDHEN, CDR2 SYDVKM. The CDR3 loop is CASSQQGQPQHF. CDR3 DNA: TGTGCCAGCAGTCAACAAGGTCAGCCCCAGCATTTT.

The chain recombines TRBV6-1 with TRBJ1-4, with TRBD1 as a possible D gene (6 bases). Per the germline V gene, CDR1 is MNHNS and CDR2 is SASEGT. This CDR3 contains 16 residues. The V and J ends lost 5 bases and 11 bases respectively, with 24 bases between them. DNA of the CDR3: TGTGCCAGCAGTAAAGAAAACAGGGAGGTAATAACGAAACTGTTTTTT. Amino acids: CASSKENREVITKLFF.

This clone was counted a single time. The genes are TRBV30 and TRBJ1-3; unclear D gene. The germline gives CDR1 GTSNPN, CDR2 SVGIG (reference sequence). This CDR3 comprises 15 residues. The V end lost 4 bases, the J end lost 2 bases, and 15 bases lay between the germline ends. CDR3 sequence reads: CAWNRKGSPGNTIYF. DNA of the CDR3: TGTGCCTGGAACCGAAAAGGGAGTCCTGGAAACACCATATATTTT. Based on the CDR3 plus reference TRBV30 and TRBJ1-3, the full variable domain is SQTIHQWPATLVQPVGSPLSLECTVEGTSNPNLYWYRQAAGRGLQLLFYSVGIGQISSEVPQNLSASRPQDRQFILSSKKLLLSDSGFYLCAWNRKGSPGNTIYFGEGSWLTVV.

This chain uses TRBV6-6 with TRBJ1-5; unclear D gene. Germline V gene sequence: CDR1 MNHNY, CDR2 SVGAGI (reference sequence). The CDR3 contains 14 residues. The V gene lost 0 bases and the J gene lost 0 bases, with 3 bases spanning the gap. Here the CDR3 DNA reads TGTGCCAGCAGTTACTCGTATAGCAATCAGCCCCAGCATTTT. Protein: CASSYSYSNQPQHF.

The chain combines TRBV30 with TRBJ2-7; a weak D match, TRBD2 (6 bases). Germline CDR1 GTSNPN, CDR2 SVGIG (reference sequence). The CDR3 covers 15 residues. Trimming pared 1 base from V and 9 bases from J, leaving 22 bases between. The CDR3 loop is CAWSGVRTTSFGQYF. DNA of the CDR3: TGTGCCTGGAGTGGCGTACGGACTACCTCGTTCGGGCAGTACTTC.

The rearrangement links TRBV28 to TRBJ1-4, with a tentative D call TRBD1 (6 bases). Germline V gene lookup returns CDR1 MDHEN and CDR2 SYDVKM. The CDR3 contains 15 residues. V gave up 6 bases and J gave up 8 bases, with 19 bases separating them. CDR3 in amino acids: CASRTSGTRREKLFF. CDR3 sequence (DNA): TGTGCCAGCAGAACGTCCGGGACAAGGAGGGAAAAACTGTTTTTT.

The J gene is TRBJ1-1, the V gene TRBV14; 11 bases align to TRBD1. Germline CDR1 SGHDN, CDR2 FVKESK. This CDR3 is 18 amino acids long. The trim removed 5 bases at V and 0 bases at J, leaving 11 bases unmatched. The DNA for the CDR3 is TGTGCCAGCAGCTTATGGACAGGGGGCAGTTCCATGAACACTGAAGCTTTCTTT. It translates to CASSLWTGGSSMNTEAFF.

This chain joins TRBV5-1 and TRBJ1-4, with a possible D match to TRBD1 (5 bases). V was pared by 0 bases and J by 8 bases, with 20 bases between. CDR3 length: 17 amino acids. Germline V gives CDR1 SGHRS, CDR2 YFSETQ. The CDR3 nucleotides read TGCGCCAGCAGCTTGGCGGTAGGGGTGATACCCGGCGAAAAACTGTTTTTT. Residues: CASSLAVGVIPGEKLFF.

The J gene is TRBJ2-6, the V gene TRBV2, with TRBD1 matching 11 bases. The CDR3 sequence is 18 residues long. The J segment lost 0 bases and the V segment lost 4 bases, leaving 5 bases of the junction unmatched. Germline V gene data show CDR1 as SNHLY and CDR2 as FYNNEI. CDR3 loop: CASSGIGQGASGANVLTF. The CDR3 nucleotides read TGTGCCAGCAGTGGGATCGGACAGGGGGCCTCTGGGGCCAACGTCCTGACTTTC.

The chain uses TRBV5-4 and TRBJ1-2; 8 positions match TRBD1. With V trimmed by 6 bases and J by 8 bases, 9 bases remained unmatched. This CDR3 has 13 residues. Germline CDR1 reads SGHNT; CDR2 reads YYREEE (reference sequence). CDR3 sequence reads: CASKETGARGYTF. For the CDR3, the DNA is TGTGCCAGCAAGGAGACAGGGGCCAGAGGCTACACCTTC.

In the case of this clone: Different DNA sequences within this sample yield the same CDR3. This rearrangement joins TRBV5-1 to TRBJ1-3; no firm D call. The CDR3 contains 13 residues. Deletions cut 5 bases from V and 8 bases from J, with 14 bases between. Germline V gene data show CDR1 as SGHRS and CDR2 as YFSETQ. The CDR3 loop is CASSSGPGDTIYF. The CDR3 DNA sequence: TGCGCCAGCAGTTCCGGACCAGGCGACACCATATATTTT.

The CDR3 loop is CASSLNSAGFFSGANVLTF. The CDR3 nucleotides are TGTGCCAGCAGTTTAAATTCGGCGGGATTTTTCTCTGGGGCCAACGTCCTGACTTTC. The V gene is TRBV27, the J gene TRBJ2-6; D possibly corresponds to TRBD2 (6 bases). CDR3 length: 19 residues. Germline V gene lookup returns CDR1 MNHEY and CDR2 SMNVEV (reference sequence). The ends were cut back, 2 bases at V and 0 bases at J, with 17 bases in the middle.

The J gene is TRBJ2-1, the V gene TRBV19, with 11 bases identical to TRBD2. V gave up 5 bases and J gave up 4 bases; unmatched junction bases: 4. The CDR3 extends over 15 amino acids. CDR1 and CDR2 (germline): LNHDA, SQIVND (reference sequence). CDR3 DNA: TGTGCCAGTAGTTTAGCGGGAGGGTATTACAATGAGCAGTTCTTC. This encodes CASSLAGGYYNEQFF.

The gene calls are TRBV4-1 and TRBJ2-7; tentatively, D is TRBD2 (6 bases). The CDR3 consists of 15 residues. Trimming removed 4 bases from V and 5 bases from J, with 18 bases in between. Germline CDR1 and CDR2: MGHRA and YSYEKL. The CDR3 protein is CASSLGMDLADEQYF. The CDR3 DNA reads TGCGCCAGCAGCCTCGGGATGGATTTAGCGGACGAGCAGTACTTC.

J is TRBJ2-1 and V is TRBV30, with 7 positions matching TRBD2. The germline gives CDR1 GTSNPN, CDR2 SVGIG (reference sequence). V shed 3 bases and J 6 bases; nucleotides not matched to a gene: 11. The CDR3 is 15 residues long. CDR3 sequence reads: CAWRPTGTTPNEQFF. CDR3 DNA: TGTGCCTGGAGGCCCACCGGGACTACCCCCAATGAGCAGTTCTTC.